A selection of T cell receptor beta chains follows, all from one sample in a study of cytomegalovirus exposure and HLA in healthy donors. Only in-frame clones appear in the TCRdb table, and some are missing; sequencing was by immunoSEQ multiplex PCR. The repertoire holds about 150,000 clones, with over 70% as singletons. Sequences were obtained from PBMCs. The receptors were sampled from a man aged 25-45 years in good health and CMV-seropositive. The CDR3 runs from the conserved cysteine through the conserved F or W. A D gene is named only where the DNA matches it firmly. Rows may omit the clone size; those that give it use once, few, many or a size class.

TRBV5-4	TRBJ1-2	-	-	TGTGCCAGCAGCCCATGGGGGGACCCAAGGAACACCTTC	CASSPWGDPRNTF
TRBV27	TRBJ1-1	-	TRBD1	TGTGCCAGCAAAGAGGACAGGGGGAACACTGAAGCTTTCTTT	CASKEDRGNTEAFF
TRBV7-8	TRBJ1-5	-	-	TGTGCCAGCAGCCGACGGAGCGGACTCAATCAGCCCCAGCATTTT	CASSRRSGLNQPQHF
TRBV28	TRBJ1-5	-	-	TGTGCCAGCAGTTTAAGCGGGGATTATAGCAATCAGCCCCAGCATTTT	CASSLSGDYSNQPQHF
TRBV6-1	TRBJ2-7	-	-	TGTGCCAGCAGTGAAGACTCGTCCTACGAGCAGTACTTC	CASSEDSSYEQYF
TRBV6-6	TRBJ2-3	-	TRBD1	TGTGCCAGCAGTTACTCGACAGGGGCAGATACGCAGTATTTT	CASSYSTGADTQYF
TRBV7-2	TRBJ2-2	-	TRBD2	TGTGCCAGCAGCCGGGAGGTACAGGCAGTGACCGGGGAGCTGTTTTTT	CASSREVQAVTGELFF
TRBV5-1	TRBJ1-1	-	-	TGCGCCAGCAGCTTGAGGGGCGGACGACCGGATGACACTGAAGCTTTCTTT	CASSLRGGRPDDTEAFF
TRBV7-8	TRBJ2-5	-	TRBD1	TGTGCCAGCAGCTTTACAGGGGAAAATAAAGAGACCCAGTACTTC	CASSFTGENKETQYF
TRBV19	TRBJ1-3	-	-	TGTGTCACCAGGGGCTCTGGAAACACCATATATTTT	CVTRGSGNTIYF
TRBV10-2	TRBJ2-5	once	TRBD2	TGCGCCAGCAGTGGTAGCGGGAGTCAAGTAGAGACCCAGTACTTC	CASSGSGSQVETQYF
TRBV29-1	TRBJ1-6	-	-	TGCAGCGCACGGGAGGGGCTGGGGCCCCTCCACTTT	CSAREGLGPLHF
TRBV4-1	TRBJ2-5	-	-	TGCGCCAGCAGCCAAGGAGGGAGGAGGCCCCAGTACTTC	CASSQGGRRPQYF
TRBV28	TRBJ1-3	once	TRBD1	TGTGCCAGCAGTTTCGGGTGGGGGACAGGGAAGGGGAACACCATATATTTT	CASSFGWGTGKGNTIYF
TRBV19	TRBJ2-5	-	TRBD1	TGTGCCAGTAGTAGAGGGGGCACGTACCAAGAGACCCAGTACTTC	CASSRGGTYQETQYF
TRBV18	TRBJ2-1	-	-	TGTGCCAGCTCACCATACGAGGACAGAAGCAATGAGCAGTTCTTC	CASSPYEDRSNEQFF
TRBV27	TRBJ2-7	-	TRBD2	TGTGCCAGCAGTTCACTAGCGGGAGGGTACGAGCAGTACTTC	CASSSLAGGYEQYF
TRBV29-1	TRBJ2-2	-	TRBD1	TGCAGCGTCAAAAACAGGGGGACCGGGGAGCTGTTTTTT	CSVKNRGTGELFF
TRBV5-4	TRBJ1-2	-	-	TGTGCCAGCAGCCAAGAGCAAACAGCTAACTATGGCTACACCTTC	CASSQEQTANYGYTF
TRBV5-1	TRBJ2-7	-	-	TGCGCCAGCAGCACCTCCGGGACTCCTTACGAGCAGTACTTC	CASSTSGTPYEQYF
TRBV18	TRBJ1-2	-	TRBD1	TGTGCCAGCTCACTCGGGACAGGGACAGCCTATGGCTACACCTTC	CASSLGTGTAYGYTF
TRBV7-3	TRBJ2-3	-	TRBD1	TGTGCCAGCAGCTTGGGGACAGGAGCTGGAGATACGCAGTATTTT	CASSLGTGAGDTQYF
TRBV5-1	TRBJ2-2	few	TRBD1	TGCGCCAGCAGCGTACAAAGACAGGGTTACACCGGGGAGCTGTTTTTT	CASSVQRQGYTGELFF
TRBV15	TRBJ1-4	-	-	TGTGCCACCAGCAGAGATCGGAATGAAAAACTGTTTTTT	CATSRDRNEKLFF
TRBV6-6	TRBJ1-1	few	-	TGTGCCAGCAGTGCGGCCCATGATTTGAACACTGAAGCTTTCTTT	CASSAAHDLNTEAFF
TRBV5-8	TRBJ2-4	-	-	TGTGCCAGCAGCTTGAGGACATCCAAAAACATTCAGTACTTC	CASSLRTSKNIQYF
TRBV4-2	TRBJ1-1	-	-	TGTGCCAGCAGCCAAGATTTGGGGAGGAACACTGAAGCTTTCTTT	CASSQDLGRNTEAFF
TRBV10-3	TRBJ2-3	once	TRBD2	TGTGCCATCAGTGAGTCGGCGGCTAGCGGGAGTACAGATACGCAGTATTTT	CAISESAASGSTDTQYF
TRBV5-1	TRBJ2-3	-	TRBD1	TGCGCCAGCAGCTACCGGGACAGGAGCACAGATACGCAGTATTTT	CASSYRDRSTDTQYF
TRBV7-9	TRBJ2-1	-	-	TGTGCCAGCAGCGCACTCAATGAGCAGTTCTTC	CASSALNEQFF
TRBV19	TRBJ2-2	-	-	TGTGCCAGTAGTATCTTCCCAGGGGAAGGGGTGGACACCGGGGAGCTGTTTTTT	CASSIFPGEGVDTGELFF
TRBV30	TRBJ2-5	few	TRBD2	TGTGCCTGGAGGCTCGCGGGAGGAGAGACCCAGTACTTC	CAWRLAGGETQYF
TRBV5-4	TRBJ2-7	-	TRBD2	TGTGCCAGCAGCCAAGGTGCGGGAGAAGGGGTCGAGCAGTACTTC	CASSQGAGEGVEQYF
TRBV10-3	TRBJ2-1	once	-	TGTGCCATCAGTGAGTCGAAAGTCTTCGGGCAGGGAAACTACAATGAGCAGTTCTTC	CAISESKVFGQGNYNEQFF
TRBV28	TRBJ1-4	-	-	TGTGCCAGCAGTCCCCCGGGGGGTACGAAAGGACTGTTTTTT	CASSPPGGTKGLFF
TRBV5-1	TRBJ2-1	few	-	TGCGCCAGCAGCTTGACGAGTAATGAGCAGTTCTTC	CASSLTSNEQFF
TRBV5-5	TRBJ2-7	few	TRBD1	TGTGCCAGCAGCGGGGGACAGGGGGTTGTCGAGCAGTACTTC	CASSGGQGVVEQYF
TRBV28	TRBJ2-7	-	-	TGTGCCAGCACCAATAAGAGGGCTAGCTCCTACGAGCAGTACTTC	CASTNKRASSYEQYF
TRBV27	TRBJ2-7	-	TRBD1	TGTGCCAGCAGTCTACTCGGGACAGACGAGCAGTACTTC	CASSLLGTDEQYF
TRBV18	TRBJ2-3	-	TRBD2	TGTGCCAGCTCAACCCTAGCGGGGGGCACAGATACGCAGTATTTT	CASSTLAGGTDTQYF
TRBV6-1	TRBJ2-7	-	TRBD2	TGTGCCAGCAGACTAGCGGGAGGGACCTACGAGCAGTACTTC	CASRLAGGTYEQYF
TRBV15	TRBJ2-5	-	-	TGTGCCACCAGCAGAGGACCAGGGACACCTTCCCGAGAGACCCAGTACTTC	CATSRGPGTPSRETQYF
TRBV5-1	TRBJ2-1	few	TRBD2	TGCGCCAGCAGCTTGGGGGTAGCGGGAATAAGGAAAAACAATGAGCAGTTCTTC	CASSLGVAGIRKNNEQFF
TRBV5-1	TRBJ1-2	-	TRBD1	TGCGCCAGCAGCCCGGACAGGAACTATGGCTACACCTTC	CASSPDRNYGYTF
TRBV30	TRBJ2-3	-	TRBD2	TGTGCCTGGTCAGCGGGAAGCACAGATACGCAGTATTTT	CAWSAGSTDTQYF
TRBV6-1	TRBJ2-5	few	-	TGTGCCAGCAGTGACTTCCTCCAAGAGACCCAGTACTTC	CASSDFLQETQYF
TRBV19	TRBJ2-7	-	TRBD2	TGTGCCAGTAGTCGCGGGACTACCAAGGGCGAGCAGTACTTC	CASSRGTTKGEQYF
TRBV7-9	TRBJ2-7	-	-	TGTGCCAGCAGCTCAACCGACAGGGGGTGGACTAGCGCCTACGAGCAGTACTTC	CASSSTDRGWTSAYEQYF
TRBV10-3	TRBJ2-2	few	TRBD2	TGTGCCATCAGCCCTAGACTAGCGGGGAACACCGGGGAGCTGTTTTTT	CAISPRLAGNTGELFF
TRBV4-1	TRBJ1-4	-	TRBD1	TGCACCAGCAGTCAGGACAGGGCGAATGAAAAACTGTTTTTT	CTSSQDRANEKLFF
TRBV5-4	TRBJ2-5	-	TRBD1	TGTGCCAGCAGCAGGGCGACAGGGACGATCCAAGAGACCCAGTACTTC	CASSRATGTIQETQYF
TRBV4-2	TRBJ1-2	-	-	TGTGCCAGCAGCCAAGACAGGGGTTCTTACTATGGCTACACCTTC	CASSQDRGSYYGYTF
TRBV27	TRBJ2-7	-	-	TGTGCCAGCAGTACCGCCGGGACATCGGCCTGCGAGCAGTACTTC	CASSTAGTSACEQYF
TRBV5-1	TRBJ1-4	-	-	TGCGCCAGCAGCTTGGGTCCCTCGAATGAAAAACTGTTTTTT	CASSLGPSNEKLFF